This section outlines one T cell receptor (beta chain) sequence together with its context. This sample was included in a study of cytomegalovirus exposure and HLA in healthy donors. The PCR contained 60 Vbeta and 13 Jbeta primers. Assay: immunoSEQ multiplex PCR; the TCRdb copy retains only in-frame clones and omits some. Counted here are 150,000 to 200,000 clones, less than 90% occurring once; the ten biggest clones make up roughly 6.3%. Unmatched junction bases numbered 3, after V lost 7 bases and J lost 0 bases. CDR3 length equals 14 residues. Per germline, CDR1 SGHRS and CDR2 YFSETQ. The TCR comes from a male donor in good health and CMV-seropositive. The sample taken for sequencing was PBMCs. The rearrangement joins TRBV5-1 to TRBJ2-1; TRBD1 matches 8 bases. CDR3 region: CASCTGGSYNEQFF. The CDR3 coding sequence is TGCGCCAGCTGTACAGGGGGCTCCTACAATGAGCAGTTCTTC. Supplemented by reference TRBV5-1 and TRBJ2-1, the full variable domain reads KAGVTQTPRYLIKTRGQQVTLSCSPISGHRSVSWYQQTPGQGLQFLFEYFSETQRNKGNFPGRFSGRQFSNSRSEMNVSTLELGDSALYLCASCTGGSYNEQFFGPGTRLTVL.